This TCR beta chain derives from a study of control samples from healthy donors and cancer patients. CDR3 length: 18 amino acids. Germline assignment: CDR1 LNHDA and CDR2 SQIVND (reference sequence). With 5 bases clipped from V and 7 bases from J, the junction kept 17 bases outside the gene matches. Some clones are missing from TCRdb's copy, which holds only in-frame ones; the method was immunoSEQ multiplex PCR. The table lists roughly 51,000 clones, more than 70% of them singletons. The TCR was taken from a man between 40 and 49 years old with colorectal cancer. The V and J genes are TRBV19 and TRBJ1-2, with 12 nucleotides matching TRBD1. Sequenced input: PBMCs. The CDR3 DNA sequence: TGTGCCAGTAGTTCGTTTCGGGACAGGGGGCTTTCTCTATTTGGCTACACCTTC. Its protein product is CASSSFRDRGLSLFGYTF.